This entry is about one TCR beta chain. The antigen is not known. Researchers ran the PCR with 60 Vbeta and 13 Jbeta primers. Sequencing was performed with immunoSEQ multiplex PCR; in TCRdb, only in-frame clones are kept and a portion is missing. The profile covers around 150,000 clones, with roughly three quarters appearing a single time and 4.5% to 5% taken by the ten largest. The sample comes from a study of cytomegalovirus exposure and HLA in healthy donors. Germline V gene data show CDR1 as GTSNPN and CDR2 as SVGIG (reference sequence). There are 15 residues in the CDR3. V was pared by 3 bases and J by 2 bases, with 16 bases between. Notes on the study in general: Later work found that TCR association rates differed between HLA loci; DRB1 had the most and HLA-C the fewest. Roughly uniform depth of sequencing across donors was assumed in presence/absence analyses. A missense DCLRE1C variant was associated with V- and J-gene trimming of TCR beta chains in a later analysis, and an independent cohort replicated the association.

The sequence was obtained from a woman in her 50s in good health and CMV-seronegative. The rearrangement links TRBV30 to TRBJ1-2; TRBD1 might be the D (5 bases). Sample: PBMCs. This chain's CDR3 is CAWRRGTGNNYGYTF. CDR3 bases: TGTGCCTGGAGGCGGGGTACAGGTAACAACTATGGCTACACCTTC.